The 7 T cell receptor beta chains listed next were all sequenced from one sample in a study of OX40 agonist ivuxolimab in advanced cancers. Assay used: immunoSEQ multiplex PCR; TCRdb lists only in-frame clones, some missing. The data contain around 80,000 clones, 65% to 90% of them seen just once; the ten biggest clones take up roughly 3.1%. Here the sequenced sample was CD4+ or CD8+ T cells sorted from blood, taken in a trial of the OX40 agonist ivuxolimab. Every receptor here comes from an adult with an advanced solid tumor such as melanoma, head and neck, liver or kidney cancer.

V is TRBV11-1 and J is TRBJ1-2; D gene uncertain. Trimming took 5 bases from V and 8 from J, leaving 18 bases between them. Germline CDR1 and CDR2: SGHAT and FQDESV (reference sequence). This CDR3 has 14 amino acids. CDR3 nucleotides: TGTGCCAGCAGCCAACCATCTTCCCGGGAGGGCTACACCTTC. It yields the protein CASSQPSSREGYTF.

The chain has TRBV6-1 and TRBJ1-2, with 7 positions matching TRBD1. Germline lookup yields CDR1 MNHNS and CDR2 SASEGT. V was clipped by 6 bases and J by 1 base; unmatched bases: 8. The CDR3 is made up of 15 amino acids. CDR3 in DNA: TGTGCCAGCAGCCAAGGGGGCCTACTTAACTATGGCTACACCTTC. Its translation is CASSQGGLLNYGYTF.

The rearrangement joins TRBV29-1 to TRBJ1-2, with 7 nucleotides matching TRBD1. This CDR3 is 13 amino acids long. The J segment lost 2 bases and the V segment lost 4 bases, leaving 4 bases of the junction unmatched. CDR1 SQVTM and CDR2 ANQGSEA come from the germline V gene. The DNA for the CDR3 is TGCAGCGTTGGCGACAGGGAAAACTATGGCTACACCTTC. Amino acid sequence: CSVGDRENYGYTF.

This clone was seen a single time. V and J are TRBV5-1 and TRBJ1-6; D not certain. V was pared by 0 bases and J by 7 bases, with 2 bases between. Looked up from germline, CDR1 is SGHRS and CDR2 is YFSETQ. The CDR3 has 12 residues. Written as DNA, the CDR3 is TGCGCCAGCAGCTTGGCAAATTCACCCCTCCACTTT. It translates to CASSLANSPLHF.

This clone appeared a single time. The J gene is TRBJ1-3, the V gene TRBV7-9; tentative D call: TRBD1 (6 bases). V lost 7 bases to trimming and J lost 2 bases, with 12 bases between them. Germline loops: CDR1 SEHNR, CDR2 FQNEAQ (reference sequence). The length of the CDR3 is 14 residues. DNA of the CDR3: TGTGCCAGCATCCAGGGGCGCACTGGAAACACCATATATTTT. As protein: CASIQGRTGNTIYF. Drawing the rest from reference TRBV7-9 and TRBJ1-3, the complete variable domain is DTGVSQNPRHKITKRGQNVTFRCDPISEHNRLYWYRQTLGQGPEFLTYFQNEAQLEKSRLLSDRFSAERPKGSFSTLEIQRTEQGDSAMYLCASIQGRTGNTIYFGEGSWLTVV.

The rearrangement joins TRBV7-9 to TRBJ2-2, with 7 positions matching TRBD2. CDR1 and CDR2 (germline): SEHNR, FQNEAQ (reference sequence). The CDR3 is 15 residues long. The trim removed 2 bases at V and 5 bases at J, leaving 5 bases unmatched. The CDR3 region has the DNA TGTGCCAGCAGCTTAAGCGGGGCCAAGACCGGGGAGCTGTTTTTT. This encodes CASSLSGAKTGELFF.

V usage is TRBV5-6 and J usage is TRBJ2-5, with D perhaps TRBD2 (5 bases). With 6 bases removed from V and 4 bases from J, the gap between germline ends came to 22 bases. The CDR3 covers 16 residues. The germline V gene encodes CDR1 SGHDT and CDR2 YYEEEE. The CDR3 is CASTLPNGVLTETQYF. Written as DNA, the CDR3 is TGTGCCAGCACCCTTCCTAACGGGGTACTGACAGAGACCCAGTACTTC.